This TCR beta chain was profiled in a study of control samples from healthy donors and cancer patients. This table comes from immunoSEQ multiplex PCR, and its TCRdb copy is limited to in-frame clones, with some not included. Among some 82,000 clones, approximately 89% were seen once, and the ten largest hold 20% to 25%. This CDR3 is 14 amino acids long. CDR1 and CDR2 from the germline V gene are KGHSH and LQKENI. The V and J ends lost 4 bases and 6 bases respectively, with 15 bases between them. Sequenced material: blood. The rearrangement links TRBV18 to TRBJ1-2; D may be TRBD1 (6 bases). The sequence derives from a man aged 50-59 years in good health. CDR3 nucleotides: TGTGCCAGCTCACAAACAGGGTTAAGGAATGGCTACACCTTC. Translating gives CASSQTGLRNGYTF.